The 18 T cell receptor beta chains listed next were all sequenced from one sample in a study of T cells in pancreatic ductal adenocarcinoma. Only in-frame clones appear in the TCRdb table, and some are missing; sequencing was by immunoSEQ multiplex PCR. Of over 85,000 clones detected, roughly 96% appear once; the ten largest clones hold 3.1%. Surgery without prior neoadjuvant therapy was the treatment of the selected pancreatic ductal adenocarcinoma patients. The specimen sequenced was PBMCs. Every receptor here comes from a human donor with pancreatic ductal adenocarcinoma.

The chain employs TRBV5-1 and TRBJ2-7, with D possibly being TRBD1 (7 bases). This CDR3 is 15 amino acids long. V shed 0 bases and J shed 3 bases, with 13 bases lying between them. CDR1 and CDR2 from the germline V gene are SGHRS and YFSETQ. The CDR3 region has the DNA TGCGCCAGCAGCTTGGTCGCGGGACAGCTCTACGAGCAGTACTTC. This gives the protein CASSLVAGQLYEQYF.

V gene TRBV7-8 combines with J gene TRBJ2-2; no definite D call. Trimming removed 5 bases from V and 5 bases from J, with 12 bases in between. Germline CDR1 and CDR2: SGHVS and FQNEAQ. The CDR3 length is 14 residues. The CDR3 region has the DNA TGTGCCAGCAGCCCCCGTTCCCAGACCGGGGAGCTGTTTTTT. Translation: CASSPRSQTGELFF.

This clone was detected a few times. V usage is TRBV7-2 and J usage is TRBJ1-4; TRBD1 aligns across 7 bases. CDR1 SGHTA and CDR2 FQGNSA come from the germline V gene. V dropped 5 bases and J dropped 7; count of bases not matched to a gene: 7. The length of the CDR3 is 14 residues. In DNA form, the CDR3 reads TGTGCCAGCAGCGGGGACAGTCGGGGTGAAAAACTGTTTTTT. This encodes CASSGDSRGEKLFF.

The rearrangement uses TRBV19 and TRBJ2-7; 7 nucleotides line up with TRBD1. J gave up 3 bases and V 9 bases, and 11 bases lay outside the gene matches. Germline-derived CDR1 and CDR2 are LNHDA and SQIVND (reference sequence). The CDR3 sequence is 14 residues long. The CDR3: CASRPGTEVYEQYF. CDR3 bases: TGTGCCAGCCGACCAGGGACAGAGGTCTACGAGCAGTACTTC.

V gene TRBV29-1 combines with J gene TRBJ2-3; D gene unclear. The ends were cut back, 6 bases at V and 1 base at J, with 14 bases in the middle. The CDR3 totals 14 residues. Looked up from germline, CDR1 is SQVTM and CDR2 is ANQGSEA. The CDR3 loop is CSVPYLGGTDTQYF. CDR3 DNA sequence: TGCAGCGTGCCCTATCTAGGAGGCACAGATACGCAGTATTTT.

CDR3 in amino acids: CASSPLAVSYEQYF. Here the CDR3 DNA reads TGTGCCAGCAGCCCACTAGCGGTATCCTACGAGCAGTACTTC. V usage is TRBV28 and J usage is TRBJ2-7; 8 bases are a match to TRBD2. Germline V gives CDR1 MDHEN, CDR2 SYDVKM. This CDR3 region has 14 residues. The V and J ends lost 6 bases and 1 base, in that order; junction bases with no gene match: 5.

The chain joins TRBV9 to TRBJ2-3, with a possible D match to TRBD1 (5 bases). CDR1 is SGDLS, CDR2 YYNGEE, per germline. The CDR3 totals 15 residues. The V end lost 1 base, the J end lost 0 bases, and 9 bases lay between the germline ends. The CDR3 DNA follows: TGTGCCAGCAGCGTAAGTGCAGGGAGCACAGATACGCAGTATTTT. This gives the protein CASSVSAGSTDTQYF.

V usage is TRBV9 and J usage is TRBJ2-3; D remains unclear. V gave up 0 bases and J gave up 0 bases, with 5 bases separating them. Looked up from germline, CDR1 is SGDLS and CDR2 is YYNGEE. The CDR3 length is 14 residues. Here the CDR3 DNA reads TGTGCCAGCAGCGTAGGGCAAAGCACAGATACGCAGTATTTT. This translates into CASSVGQSTDTQYF.

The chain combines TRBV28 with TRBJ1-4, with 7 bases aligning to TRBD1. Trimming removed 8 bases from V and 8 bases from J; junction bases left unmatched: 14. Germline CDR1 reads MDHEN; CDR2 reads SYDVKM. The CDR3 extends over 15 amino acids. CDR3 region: CASVSPTGPGEKLFF. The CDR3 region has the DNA TGTGCCAGCGTTTCCCCGACAGGGCCGGGGGAAAAACTGTTTTTT. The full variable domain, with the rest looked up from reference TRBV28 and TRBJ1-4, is DVKVTQSSRYLVKRTGEKVFLECVQDMDHENMFWYRQDPGLGLRLIYFSYDVKMKEKGDIPEGYSVSREKKERFSLILESASTNQTSMYLCASVSPTGPGEKLFFGSGTQLSVL.

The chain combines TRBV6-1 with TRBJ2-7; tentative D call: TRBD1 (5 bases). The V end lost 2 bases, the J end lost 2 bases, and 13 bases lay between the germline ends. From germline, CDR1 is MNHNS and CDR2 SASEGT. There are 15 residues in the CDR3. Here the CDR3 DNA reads TGTGCCAGCAGTGAATGGCAGGGTAATCCCTACGAGCAGTACTTC. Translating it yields CASSEWQGNPYEQYF.

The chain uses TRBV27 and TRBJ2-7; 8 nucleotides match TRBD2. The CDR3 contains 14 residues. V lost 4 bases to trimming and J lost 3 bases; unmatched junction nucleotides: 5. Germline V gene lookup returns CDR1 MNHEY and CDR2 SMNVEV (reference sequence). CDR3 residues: CASSSTGGIYEQYF. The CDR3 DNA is TGTGCCAGCAGTTCAACGGGAGGGATCTACGAGCAGTACTTC.

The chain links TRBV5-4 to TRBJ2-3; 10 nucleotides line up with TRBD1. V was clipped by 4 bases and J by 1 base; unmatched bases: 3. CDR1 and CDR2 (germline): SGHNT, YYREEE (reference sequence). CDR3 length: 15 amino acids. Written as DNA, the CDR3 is TGTGCCAGCAGCCGCGACAGGGGGCGCACAGATACGCAGTATTTT. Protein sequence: CASSRDRGRTDTQYF.

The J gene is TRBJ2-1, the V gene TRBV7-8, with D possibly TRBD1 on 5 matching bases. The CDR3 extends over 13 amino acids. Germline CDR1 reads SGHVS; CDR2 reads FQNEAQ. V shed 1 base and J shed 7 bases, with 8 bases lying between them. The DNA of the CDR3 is TGTGCCAGCAGCTTAGGGGGCTGGAATGAGCAGTTCTTC. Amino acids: CASSLGGWNEQFF.

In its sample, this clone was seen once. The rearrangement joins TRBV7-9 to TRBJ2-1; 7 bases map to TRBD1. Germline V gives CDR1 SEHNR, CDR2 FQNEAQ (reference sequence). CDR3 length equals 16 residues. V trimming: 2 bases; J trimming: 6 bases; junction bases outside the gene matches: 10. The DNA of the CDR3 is TGTGCCAGCAGCTTAAGTCGACAGGGATTAGGCAATGAGCAGTTCTTC. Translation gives CASSLSRQGLGNEQFF. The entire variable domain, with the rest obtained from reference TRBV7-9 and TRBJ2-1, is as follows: DTGVSQNPRHKITKRGQNVTFRCDPISEHNRLYWYRQTLGQGPEFLTYFQNEAQLEKSRLLSDRFSAERPKGSFSTLEIQRTEQGDSAMYLCASSLSRQGLGNEQFFGPGTRLTVL.

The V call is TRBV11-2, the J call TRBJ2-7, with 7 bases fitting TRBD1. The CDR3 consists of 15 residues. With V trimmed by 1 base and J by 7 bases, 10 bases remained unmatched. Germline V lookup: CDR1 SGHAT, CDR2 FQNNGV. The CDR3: CASSLVWEGGSEQYF. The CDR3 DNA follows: TGTGCCAGCAGCTTAGTTTGGGAAGGGGGCAGTGAGCAGTACTTC.

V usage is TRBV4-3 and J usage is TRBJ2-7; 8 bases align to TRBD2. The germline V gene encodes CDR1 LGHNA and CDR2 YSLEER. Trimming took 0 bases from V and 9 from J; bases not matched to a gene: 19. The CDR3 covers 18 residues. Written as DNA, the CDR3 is TGCGCCAGCAGCCAAGATTTCGGGGGCGTACTAGCGGCCAGGGGGCAGTACTTC. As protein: CASSQDFGGVLAARGQYF.

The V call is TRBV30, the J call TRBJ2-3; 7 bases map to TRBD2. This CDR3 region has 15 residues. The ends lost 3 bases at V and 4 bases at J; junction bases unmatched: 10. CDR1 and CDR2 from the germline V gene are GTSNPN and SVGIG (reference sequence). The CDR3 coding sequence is TGTGCCTGGAGCCCCTTGGGCGGGAGTTCAGATACGCAGTATTTT. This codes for CAWSPLGGSSDTQYF.

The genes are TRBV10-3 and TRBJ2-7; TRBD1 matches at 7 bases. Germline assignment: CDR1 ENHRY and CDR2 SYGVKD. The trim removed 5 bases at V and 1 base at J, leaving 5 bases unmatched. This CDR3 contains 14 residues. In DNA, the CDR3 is TGTGCCATCAGTTCCGGGACAGATTCCTACGAGCAGTACTTC. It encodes CAISSGTDSYEQYF.